The 15 T cell receptor beta chains below were found in one sample sequenced in a study of blood T cell repertoires in COVID-19. Sequencing used immunoSEQ multiplex PCR; TCRdb keeps in-frame clones, though not all of them. The top ten hold approximately 1% of the sample, which has about 380,000 clones, 81% seen once. Specimen: peripheral blood. All receptors derive from a human donor with acute or convalescent COVID-19. The donor label of this sample is uncertain.

Here the CDR3 DNA reads TGTGCCAGCAGAATGCGGACAGTCTCCTTATCCTACAATGAGCAGTTCTTC. Protein product: CASRMRTVSLSYNEQFF. This chain links TRBV27 with TRBJ2-1; possible D gene TRBD1, 6 bases. There are 17 residues in the CDR3. Trimming left V 6 bases short and J 1 base short, with 19 bases between. Per the germline V gene, CDR1 is MNHEY and CDR2 is SMNVEV (reference sequence).

The rearrangement uses TRBV5-1 and TRBJ2-1; TRBD2 matches 13 bases. The CDR3 has 15 amino acids. V dropped 5 bases and J dropped 7; count of bases not matched to a gene: 6. The germline CDR1 and CDR2 sequences are SGHRS and YFSETQ. The CDR3 protein is CASSPWTSGRNEQFF. The CDR3 DNA sequence: TGCGCCAGCAGTCCGTGGACTAGCGGGAGAAATGAGCAGTTCTTC. The full variable domain, its missing parts supplied by reference TRBV5-1 and TRBJ2-1, is KAGVTQTPRYLIKTRGQQVTLSCSPISGHRSVSWYQQTPGQGLQFLFEYFSETQRNKGNFPGRFSGRQFSNSRSEMNVSTLELGDSALYLCASSPWTSGRNEQFFGPGTRLTVL.

The rearrangement joins TRBV6-4 to TRBJ2-3, with 9 bases aligning to TRBD2. From germline, CDR1 is MRHNA and CDR2 SNTAGT. This CDR3 region has 15 residues. Unmatched junction bases numbered 3, after V lost 5 bases and J lost 0 bases. The CDR3, as DNA: TGTGCCAGCAGTCTTAGCGGGGGTAGCACAGATACGCAGTATTTT. It yields the protein CASSLSGGSTDTQYF.

A single count supports this clone. V usage is TRBV11-2 and J usage is TRBJ2-7; perhaps TRBD1 as D (6 bases). Looked up from germline, CDR1 is SGHAT and CDR2 is FQNNGV. The CDR3 length is 18 residues. Trimming cost V 1 base and J 4 bases, with 23 bases left between them. CDR3 DNA: TGTGCCAGCAGCTTAGGCCTCCCTAGGCAGGGGATTCAGTACGAGCAGTACTTC. As protein: CASSLGLPRQGIQYEQYF.

In this sample, this clone turned up once. The chain joins TRBV25-1 to TRBJ2-7, with a weak D call TRBD1 (5 bases). The length of the CDR3 is 16 residues. With 1 base removed from V and 3 bases from J, the gap between germline ends came to 16 bases. Germline-derived CDR1 and CDR2 are MGHDK and SYGVNS. CDR3 in amino acids: CASSEFAKPTDYEQYF. CDR3 nucleotide sequence: TGTGCCAGCAGTGAATTTGCCAAACCGACAGACTACGAGCAGTACTTC.

The V gene is TRBV4-1, the J gene TRBJ1-1; D gene unclear. Trimming took off 2 bases at V and 4 bases at J, with 20 bases between the two ends. The germline gives CDR1 MGHRA, CDR2 YSYEKL. This CDR3 comprises 17 residues. CDR3 in DNA: TGCGCCAGCAGCCAACCGTACAGAGACAAAGCACTCACTGAAGCTTTCTTT. It translates to CASSQPYRDKALTEAFF.

This clone was picked up a small number of times. The chain recombines TRBV5-1 with TRBJ2-5; 10 positions match TRBD2. Per germline, CDR1 SGHRS and CDR2 YFSETQ. Losses at the gene ends were 5 bases for V and 4 bases for J; bases not matched to a gene: 5. The CDR3 runs 14 residues. CDR3: CASRWSGGVETQYF. CDR3 sequence (DNA): TGCGCCAGCAGGTGGAGCGGGGGGGTAGAGACCCAGTACTTC.

The chain is built from TRBV6-5 and TRBJ2-1, with 8 positions matching TRBD1. The CDR3 has 14 residues. With 8 bases clipped from V and 7 bases from J, the junction kept 10 bases outside the gene matches. Germline V CDR1 and CDR2: MNHEY, SVGAGI. CDR3 loop: CASGQGAPFNEQFF. The CDR3 coding sequence is TGTGCCAGCGGTCAGGGGGCCCCCTTTAATGAGCAGTTCTTC.

This chain's CDR3 is CASSTDRGVRAFF. The CDR3 DNA reads TGTGCCAGCAGTACGGACAGGGGAGTGCGGGCTTTCTTT. The chain joins TRBV6-5 to TRBJ1-1, with 9 bases fitting TRBD1. The CDR3 extends over 13 amino acids. V shed 5 bases and J 11 bases; nucleotides not matched to a gene: 9. Germline V gene lookup returns CDR1 MNHEY and CDR2 SVGAGI.

This clone was seen a few times. CDR3 residues: CASSRRSGRIDEQFF. The DNA for the CDR3 is TGTGCCAGCAGCAGACGGAGCGGGAGGATCGATGAGCAGTTCTTC. The chain carries TRBV6-5 and TRBJ2-1; 9 bases line up with TRBD2. V was pared by 6 bases and J by 8 bases, with 11 bases of the junction left unmatched. The CDR3 loop spans 15 amino acids. Germline lookup yields CDR1 MNHEY and CDR2 SVGAGI.

This clone was observed a handful of times. J is TRBJ1-6 and V is TRBV21-1; the D call of TRBD1 is as the table states it, not checked on the DNA. TRBV21-1 constitutes a pseudogene. The CDR3 totals 17 residues. The DNA of the CDR3 is TGTGCCAGCAGCAAAGTTTATTTTAGGGACACCACCTCACCCCTCCACTTT. The encoded protein is CASSKVYFRDTTSPLHF.

The chain recombines TRBV30 with TRBJ1-6, with D possibly being TRBD1 (5 bases). V lost 4 bases and J lost 5, with 9 bases in between. Germline V lookup: CDR1 GTSNPN, CDR2 SVGIG (reference sequence). The CDR3 is 13 residues long. The CDR3 reads CAWTQGNNSPLHF. CDR3 DNA sequence: TGTGCCTGGACTCAGGGAAATAATTCACCCCTCCACTTT.

J is TRBJ2-5 and V is TRBV28; 8 nucleotides line up with TRBD2. The V gene end was trimmed by 1 base and the J gene end by 4 bases; junction bases not matched to a gene: 17. The CDR3 totals 19 residues. From germline, CDR1 is MDHEN and CDR2 SYDVKM. The CDR3 here is CASSLSPWAGGEGGETQYF. CDR3 DNA: TGTGCCAGCAGTTTATCTCCCTGGGCGGGGGGCGAAGGCGGAGAGACCCAGTACTTC.

The V and J genes are TRBV18 and TRBJ1-2, with 8 bases identical to TRBD1. The CDR3 has 14 residues. The ends lost 3 bases at V and 8 bases at J; junction bases unmatched: 8. CDR1 is KGHSH, CDR2 LQKENI, per germline. DNA for the CDR3: TGTGCCAGCTCACCTACCTACGGACAGGGCGGCTACACCTTC. Amino acids: CASSPTYGQGGYTF.

In its sample, this clone was seen a few times. The chain joins TRBV11-2 to TRBJ1-2; possibly TRBD1 for D (5 bases). CDR1 is SGHAT, CDR2 FQNNGV, per germline. V was clipped by 1 base and J by 0 bases, with 12 bases between them. The CDR3 loop spans 16 amino acids. The chain's CDR3 is CASSLGGGLANYGYTF. The CDR3 DNA follows: TGTGCCAGCAGCTTAGGGGGGGGACTCGCTAACTATGGCTACACCTTC.